This entry lists 2 T cell receptor beta chains sequenced from one sample in a study of blood T cell repertoires in COVID-19. Method: immunoSEQ multiplex PCR; TCRdb's copy keeps in-frame clones and lacks some. Of over 300,000 clones listed, 70% to 90% are singletons. Sample: PBMCs or T cells enriched from blood (not recorded which). These receptors all come from a young man who had recovered from COVID-19.

The rearrangement links TRBV6-6 to TRBJ1-2; a possible D gene is TRBD1 (5 bases). The germline gives CDR1 MNHNY, CDR2 SVGAGI (reference sequence). CDR3 length: 14 amino acids. Trimming left V 2 bases short and J 1 base short, with 8 bases between. CDR3 amino acids: CASSYKGVNYGYTF. The CDR3 DNA is TGTGCCAGCAGTTACAAAGGGGTTAACTATGGCTACACCTTC.

V gene TRBV30 combines with J gene TRBJ1-2, with 9 bases identical to TRBD1. Germline V CDR1 and CDR2: GTSNPN, SVGIG (reference sequence). Germline trimming cut 3 bases from V and 5 bases from J; bases unmatched to any gene: 7. The CDR3 has 14 residues. CDR3 region: CAWRDRDRAYGYTF. The CDR3 bases are TGTGCCTGGAGAGACCGGGACAGGGCTTATGGCTACACCTTC.